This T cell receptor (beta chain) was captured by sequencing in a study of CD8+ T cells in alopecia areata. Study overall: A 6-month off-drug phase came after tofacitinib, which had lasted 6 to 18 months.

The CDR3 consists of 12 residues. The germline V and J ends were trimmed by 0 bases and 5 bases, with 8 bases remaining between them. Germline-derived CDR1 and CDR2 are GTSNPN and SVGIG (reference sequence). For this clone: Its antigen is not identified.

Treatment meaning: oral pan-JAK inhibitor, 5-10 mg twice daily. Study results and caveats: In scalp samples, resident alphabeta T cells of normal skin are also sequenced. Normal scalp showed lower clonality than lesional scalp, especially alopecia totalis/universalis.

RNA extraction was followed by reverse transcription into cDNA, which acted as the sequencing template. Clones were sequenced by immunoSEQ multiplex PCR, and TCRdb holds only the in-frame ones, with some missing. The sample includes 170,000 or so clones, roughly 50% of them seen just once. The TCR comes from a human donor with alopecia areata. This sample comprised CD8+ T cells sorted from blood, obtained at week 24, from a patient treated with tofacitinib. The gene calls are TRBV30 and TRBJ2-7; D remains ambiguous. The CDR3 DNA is TGTGCCTGGAGTGTAAGCTCAGACGAGCAGTACTTC. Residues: CAWSVSSDEQYF.